The rows below give T cell receptor beta chains drawn from one sample of a study of cytomegalovirus exposure and HLA in healthy donors. The table came from immunoSEQ multiplex PCR; TCRdb's copy has only in-frame clones and leaves some out. The sample has a few hundred thousand clones, 70% to 80% seen once. What was sequenced was PBMCs. These receptors originate from a man aged 35 to 55 in good health and CMV-seronegative. Each CDR3 is given with its conserved first and last residue. The D gene is left open where the match is weak. The size entry is marked missing in some rows and otherwise reads once, few, many or a size class.

DNA: TGTGCCAGCAGCCCCGTAGGACAGATCTACGAGCAGTACTTC
CDR3: CASSPVGQIYEQYF
V: TRBV9
size: .
D: .
J: TRBJ2-7

DNA: TGTGCCAGCAGCTTAGAAGTTTCGGCGGTGAGGGTCGAGACCCAGTACTTC
CDR3: CASSLEVSAVRVETQYF
V: TRBV7-9
size: .
D: .
J: TRBJ2-5

DNA: TGCAGCGTTGCGGTAGCGATAGCGTACAATGAGCAGTTCTTC
CDR3: CSVAVAIAYNEQFF
V: TRBV29-1
size: .
D: .
J: TRBJ2-1

DNA: TGCAGCGTCACCACTAGCGGGCACGAGCAGTACTTC
CDR3: CSVTTSGHEQYF
V: TRBV29-1
size: once
D: TRBD2
J: TRBJ2-7

DNA: TGCAGCGTCACTGAGCGAGCAAGCCGGGAGACCCAGTACTTC
CDR3: CSVTERASRETQYF
V: TRBV29-1
size: .
D: .
J: TRBJ2-5

DNA: TGTGCCAGCGGGGAGGGACAGGGAAAAGACATTCAGTACTTC
CDR3: CASGEGQGKDIQYF
V: TRBV6-1
size: .
D: TRBD1
J: TRBJ2-4

DNA: TGTGCCAGTAGTATAAGCGGGAGGGCCACGGGGATCTTC
CDR3: CASSISGRATGIF
V: TRBV19
size: .
D: TRBD2
J: TRBJ2-1

DNA: TGTGCCAGCAGCTTGGAGGGCAGGAACCAGCCCCAGCATTTT
CDR3: CASSLEGRNQPQHF
V: TRBV7-9
size: .
D: .
J: TRBJ1-5

DNA: TGTGCCAGCAGCCACCAGACAGGGTACGGCACCGGGGAGCTGTTTTTT
CDR3: CASSHQTGYGTGELFF
V: TRBV7-3
size: .
D: TRBD1
J: TRBJ2-2

DNA: TGTGCCAGCAGTATGGGACTAGCGCCTACCTCCTACAATGAGCAGTTCTTC
CDR3: CASSMGLAPTSYNEQFF
V: TRBV28
size: .
D: TRBD2
J: TRBJ2-1

DNA: TGTGCCATCAGAACCGGGACACAGGCGCACTATGGCTACACCTTC
CDR3: CAIRTGTQAHYGYTF
V: TRBV10-3
size: .
D: .
J: TRBJ1-2

DNA: TGTGCCAGCAGTGAGTATATGTACAGGGGAACAGATACGCAGTATTTT
CDR3: CASSEYMYRGTDTQYF
V: TRBV2
size: .
D: TRBD1
J: TRBJ2-3

DNA: TGTGCCAGCAGCTTAGGGATAGCGGTTTTT
CDR3: CASSLGIAVF
V: TRBV7-2
size: few
D: .
J: TRBJ2-3

DNA: TGTGCCAGCAGCGTAGCAGGGATGGATGGCTACACCTTC
CDR3: CASSVAGMDGYTF
V: TRBV9
size: .
D: .
J: TRBJ1-2

DNA: TGCAGCGTTGTGACTCCAGGGGATGGCTACACCTTC
CDR3: CSVVTPGDGYTF
V: TRBV29-1
size: .
D: .
J: TRBJ1-2

DNA: TGCGCCAGCAGCCAAGACGGGGGAAGGCAGCCCCAGCATTTT
CDR3: CASSQDGGRQPQHF
V: TRBV4-3
size: .
D: .
J: TRBJ1-5

DNA: TGTGCCACTCACCCGTTTGTTAGAACAGGGGGCACCGGGGAGCTGTTTTTT
CDR3: CATHPFVRTGGTGELFF
V: TRBV19
size: .
D: TRBD1
J: TRBJ2-2

DNA: TGTGCCAGCAGCTCGGGTGGACTAGCGGGCGAGACCCAGTACTTC
CDR3: CASSSGGLAGETQYF
V: TRBV5-4
size: .
D: TRBD2
J: TRBJ2-5

DNA: TGTGCCAGCAGTTGGGCAGGGGGAGCTAATGAAAAACTGTTTTTT
CDR3: CASSWAGGANEKLFF
V: TRBV27
size: .
D: TRBD1
J: TRBJ1-4

DNA: TGTGCCAGCAAAACGGCGCAGGGGGCGAACTATGGCTACACCTTC
CDR3: CASKTAQGANYGYTF
V: TRBV6-5
size: .
D: TRBD1
J: TRBJ1-2

DNA: TGTGCCAGTAGTTCGACTAGCGGGAGCTCGGACACCGGGGAGCTGTTTTTT
CDR3: CASSSTSGSSDTGELFF
V: TRBV19
size: .
D: TRBD2
J: TRBJ2-2

DNA: TGTGCCAGCAGCTTGGCCGGAGCTGGGGCCAACGTCCTGACTTTC
CDR3: CASSLAGAGANVLTF
V: TRBV5-8
size: .
D: .
J: TRBJ2-6

DNA: TGTGCCAGTAGTATAGGGACAGGGATATTTCAGCCCCAGCATTTT
CDR3: CASSIGTGIFQPQHF
V: TRBV19
size: .
D: TRBD1
J: TRBJ1-5

DNA: TGTGCCAGCAGCCCCTTACCAAGAGTGAACACTGAAGCTTTCTTT
CDR3: CASSPLPRVNTEAFF
V: TRBV5-8
size: .
D: .
J: TRBJ1-1

DNA: TGTGCCAGCAGCTCGACAGACTCTGGAAACACCATATATTTT
CDR3: CASSSTDSGNTIYF
V: TRBV6-1
size: .
D: .
J: TRBJ1-3

DNA: TGTGCCAGCAGTGTGGTCAGTGATGAGCAGTTCTTC
CDR3: CASSVVSDEQFF
V: TRBV2
size: .
D: .
J: TRBJ2-1

DNA: TGTGCCAGCAGCCCTGCGGGACAGTTCGATCAGCCCCAGCATTTT
CDR3: CASSPAGQFDQPQHF
V: TRBV6-5
size: .
D: TRBD1
J: TRBJ1-5

DNA: TGTGCCAGCAGTGCCACAGGGGTTTGGGGCTACACCTTC
CDR3: CASSATGVWGYTF
V: TRBV28
size: .
D: TRBD1
J: TRBJ1-2